Presented here are 28 T cell receptor beta chains from one specimen sequenced in a study of cytotoxic CD8 clonotypes in ibrutinib-treated CLL. TCRdb's copy holds only in-frame clones and misses some; the assay was immunoSEQ multiplex PCR. The sample lists about 140,000 clones, 80% occurring once. The material was PBMCs, obtained after 36 months of ibrutinib treatment. Source of these receptors: a human donor with chronic lymphocytic leukemia.

The gene calls are TRBV27 and TRBJ2-7; 7 bases agree with TRBD2. J lost 2 bases, V lost 9 bases, and 4 bases had no gene match. The CDR3 loop spans 12 amino acids. Germline loops: CDR1 MNHEY, CDR2 SMNVEV (reference sequence). The CDR3, as DNA: TGTGCCAGTGCGACTAGCCCCTACGAGCAGTACTTC. It codes for CASATSPYEQYF.

This chain uses TRBV19 with TRBJ2-7; D uncertain. From germline, CDR1 is LNHDA and CDR2 SQIVND (reference sequence). With 0 bases removed from V and 3 bases from J, the gap between germline ends came to 9 bases. This CDR3 spans 14 amino acids. CDR3 DNA: TGTGCCAGTAGTATAGATCACCGTGTCTACGAGCAGTACTTC. It yields the protein CASSIDHRVYEQYF. The variable domain in full, completed from reference TRBV19 and TRBJ2-7, reads DGGITQSPKYLFRKEGQNVTLSCEQNLNHDAMYWYRQDPGQGLRLIYYSQIVNDFQKGDIAEGYSVSREKKESFPLTVTSAQKNPTAFYLCASSIDHRVYEQYFGPGTRLTVT.

For the CDR3, the DNA is TGTGCCAGAAATCGACAGGGACTTGACTCTGGGGCCAACGTCCTGACTTTC. As protein: CARNRQGLDSGANVLTF. The genes are TRBV7-9 and TRBJ2-6; weak D call: TRBD1 (7 bases). V lost 9 bases and J 0 bases, leaving 18 bases between the germline ends. CDR1 and CDR2 (germline): SEHNR, FQNEAQ (reference sequence). The CDR3 contains 17 residues.

V is TRBV14 and J is TRBJ2-5; possible D gene TRBD2, 6 bases. V was pared by 5 bases and J by 5 bases, with 21 bases between. Germline CDR1 and CDR2: SGHDN and FVKESK. This CDR3 spans 16 amino acids. The CDR3 sequence is CASSFLGLEGTETQYF. The CDR3, as DNA: TGTGCCAGCAGCTTTCTCGGACTGGAGGGGACCGAGACCCAGTACTTC.

This clone showed up just once. This chain uses TRBV9 with TRBJ2-1, with 10 bases fitting TRBD1. From germline, CDR1 is SGDLS and CDR2 YYNGEE. V trimming: 2 bases; J trimming: 3 bases; junction bases outside the gene matches: 5. The CDR3 spans 16 residues. The CDR3 region has the DNA TGTGCCAGCAGCGTCGGGACAGGGGCTATCTACAATGAGCAGTTCTTC. This gives the protein CASSVGTGAIYNEQFF.

This clone was counted between two and nine times. V is TRBV29-1 and J is TRBJ2-2; no clear D gene. The CDR3 extends over 12 amino acids. Germline V gene lookup returns CDR1 SQVTM and CDR2 ANQGSEA. V lost 5 bases to trimming and J lost 5 bases, with 9 bases between them. The CDR3 region has the DNA TGCAGCGTTATTAGCTGGACCGGGGAGCTGTTTTTT. It specifies CSVISWTGELFF.

The rearrangement uses TRBV6-5 and TRBJ1-5; no definite D call. V was clipped by 4 bases and J by 6 bases, with 13 bases between them. The germline gives CDR1 MNHEY, CDR2 SVGAGI. The CDR3 length is 14 residues. The CDR3 nucleotides read TGTGCCAGCAGTTTTGACACACACACTCAGCCCCAGCATTTT. Residues: CASSFDTHTQPQHF.

The V call is TRBV28, the J call TRBJ1-1, with unresolved D. V was cut by 6 bases and J by 1 base, with 12 bases left in between. The CDR3 covers 14 residues. The germline CDR1 and CDR2 sequences are MDHEN and SYDVKM. DNA for the CDR3: TGTGCCAGCAGGCCGCCATCCCGGAACACTGAAGCTTTCTTT. Its translation: CASRPPSRNTEAFF.

The chain combines TRBV5-1 with TRBJ1-1; D perhaps matches TRBD1 (6 bases). The V gene's germline CDR1 is SGHRS and CDR2 YFSETQ. V dropped 4 bases and J dropped 1 base, with 11 bases sitting between them. The CDR3 is 14 residues long. CDR3 residues: CASSGGGANTEAFF. The CDR3 DNA sequence: TGCGCCAGCAGCGGGGGCGGCGCGAACACTGAAGCTTTCTTT.

This sequence joins TRBV28 and TRBJ1-5, with D possibly being TRBD1 (5 bases). The ends were cut back, 11 bases at V and 1 base at J, with 15 bases in the middle. This CDR3 is 14 amino acids long. From germline, CDR1 is MDHEN and CDR2 SYDVKM. The CDR3, as DNA: TGTGCCGCCGCGGGGGTGTTAAGCAATCAGCCCCAGCATTTT. Translation: CAAAGVLSNQPQHF.

As DNA, the CDR3 is TGTGCCAGCAGTCCCCCTGGTCAGGGCACCTACGAGCAGTACTTC. It specifies CASSPPGQGTYEQYF. The rearrangement links TRBV28 to TRBJ2-7; weak D call: TRBD1 (5 bases). Trimming left V 5 bases short and J 2 bases short, with 16 bases between. This CDR3 has 15 residues. Germline lookup yields CDR1 MDHEN and CDR2 SYDVKM.

The J gene is TRBJ1-5, the V gene TRBV5-1, with 7 positions matching TRBD1. V was pared by 2 bases and J by 7 bases, with 6 bases of the junction left unmatched. This CDR3 has 14 amino acids. Germline values: CDR1 SGHRS, CDR2 YFSETQ. The CDR3 DNA reads TGCGCCAGCAGCTTCCGACAGGGCGGGCAGCCCCAGCATTTT. Its translation: CASSFRQGGQPQHF.

This chain uses TRBV11-3 with TRBJ1-6; D unresolved. Germline assignment: CDR1 SGHNT and CDR2 YENEEA. V lost 8 bases to trimming and J lost 9 bases, with 14 bases between them. The CDR3 has 13 amino acids. The CDR3 DNA reads as TGTGCCAGCGGACTATCTGCGGGTTCACCCCTCCACTTT. Amino acid sequence: CASGLSAGSPLHF.

The chain has TRBV2 and TRBJ1-2, with 7 bases lining up with TRBD1. Germline V gene data show CDR1 as SNHLY and CDR2 as FYNNEI. With V trimmed by 2 bases and J by 4 bases, 4 bases remained unmatched. CDR3 length: 14 residues. The CDR3 DNA sequence: TGTGCCAGCAGTGAAACAGGGGCCGGCTATGGCTACACCTTC. The encoded protein is CASSETGAGYGYTF.

The V gene is TRBV4-1, the J gene TRBJ2-1; no clear D gene. The CDR3 runs 16 residues. Trimming pared 0 bases from V and 2 bases from J, leaving 11 bases between. CDR1 is MGHRA, CDR2 YSYEKL, per germline. This chain's CDR3 is CASSQDQARAYNEQFF. The CDR3, as DNA: TGCGCCAGCAGCCAAGATCAAGCTAGGGCCTACAATGAGCAGTTCTTC.

This chain joins TRBV30 and TRBJ2-2; D gene ambiguous. This CDR3 spans 13 amino acids. Per germline, CDR1 GTSNPN and CDR2 SVGIG (reference sequence). Trimming pared 3 bases from V and 6 bases from J, leaving 11 bases between. In nucleotides, the CDR3 is TGTGCCTGGAGCCCCGGAGCGTCCGGGGAGCTGTTTTTT. Its translation is CAWSPGASGELFF.

The chain couples TRBV5-6 to TRBJ1-3; no definite D call. The CDR3 totals 15 residues. Germline V gene sequence: CDR1 SGHDT, CDR2 YYEEEE. V gave up 2 bases and J gave up 0 bases, with 9 bases separating them. Here the CDR3 DNA reads TGTGCCAGCAGCTTAAAGGGAGACTCTGGAAACACCATATATTTT. Protein product: CASSLKGDSGNTIYF.

The rearrangement uses TRBV6-5 and TRBJ2-7; 9 bases map to TRBD1. The junction had 3 bases not matched to a gene; V was cut back by 2 bases and J by 4 bases. Germline V gives CDR1 MNHEY, CDR2 SVGAGI. The CDR3 consists of 14 residues. The CDR3 reads CASSYQTGGYEQYF. DNA for the CDR3: TGTGCCAGCAGTTACCAGACAGGGGGGTACGAGCAGTACTTC.

In the case of this clone: A read error may be the cause here, since a much bigger clone is one base away. The rearrangement links TRBV11-1 to TRBJ1-1; D is perhaps TRBD1 (5 bases). The CDR3 is made up of 15 amino acids. Germline assignment: CDR1 SGHAT and CDR2 FQDESV (reference sequence). Trimming removed 5 bases at V and 7 bases at J, with 20 bases between. DNA of the CDR3: TGTGCCAGCAGCCCCCTAGTTGGGGGGACCCTTGAAGCTTTCTTT. It specifies CASSPLVGGTLEAFF.

The chain employs TRBV30 and TRBJ1-5; D remains unclear. CDR3 length equals 13 residues. Germline CDR1 GTSNPN, CDR2 SVGIG (reference sequence). The V gene lost 2 bases and the J gene lost 1 base, with 6 bases spanning the gap. The CDR3: CAWSILSNQPQHF. The CDR3 DNA is TGTGCCTGGAGTATCCTAAGCAATCAGCCCCAGCATTTT.

The rearrangement uses TRBV4-2 and TRBJ1-5; D gene ambiguous. This CDR3 has 16 amino acids. V shed 4 bases and J shed 8 bases, with 21 bases lying between them. Germline V gives CDR1 LGHNA, CDR2 YNFKEQ. CDR3 sequence (DNA): TGTGCCAGCAGCCCTGGTGGAGGAACATTTGGGGAGCCCCAGCATTTT. It encodes CASSPGGGTFGEPQHF.

The rearrangement links TRBV5-4 to TRBJ2-5, with D uncertain. Deletions cut 4 bases from V and 6 bases from J, with 16 bases between. CDR1 is SGHNT and CDR2 is YYREEE in the germline V gene (reference sequence). The CDR3 has 14 amino acids. DNA for the CDR3: TGTGCCAGCAGCCCCGGTGGTTACTCGCAGACCCAGTACTTC. Residues: CASSPGGYSQTQYF.

This chain uses TRBV10-3 with TRBJ2-7, with D unclear. The CDR3 has 12 residues. Trimming stripped 4 bases from V and 2 bases from J, with 6 bases between. Looked up from germline, CDR1 is ENHRY and CDR2 is SYGVKD. The CDR3 region has the DNA TGTGCCATCAGTGGTGAACCCTACGAGCAGTACTTC. Protein product: CAISGEPYEQYF.

V gene TRBV5-1 combines with J gene TRBJ2-1, with 7 bases lining up with TRBD1. Germline V gene sequence: CDR1 SGHRS, CDR2 YFSETQ. V trimming: 4 bases; J trimming: 8 bases; junction bases outside the gene matches: 9. This CDR3 is 14 amino acids long. CDR3 nucleotide sequence: TGCGCCAGCAGCAGGGGACAGAGGTTGGATGAGCAGTTCTTC. Translated, it gives CASSRGQRLDEQFF.

This clone was counted between two and nine times. This rearrangement joins TRBV21-1 to TRBJ1-6. TRBV21-1 constitutes a pseudogene. The CDR3 contains 13 residues. The CDR3 sequence: CASSLCHCSPLHF. DNA for the CDR3: TGTGCCAGCAGCTTGTGTCACTGTTCACCCCTCCACTTT.

This clone was seen many times. The gene calls are TRBV18 and TRBJ1-6; no clear D. V lost 2 bases, J lost 2 bases, and 7 bases lay in between. There are 15 residues in the CDR3. Germline V lookup: CDR1 KGHSH, CDR2 LQKENI. This chain's CDR3 is CASSPKGTYNSPLHF. In DNA, the CDR3 is TGTGCCAGCTCACCAAAGGGTACCTATAATTCACCCCTCCACTTT.

The chain has TRBV7-9 and TRBJ2-3; 8 nucleotides agree with TRBD2. V gave up 8 bases and J gave up 4 bases; unmatched junction bases: 8. This CDR3 is 14 amino acids long. Germline V CDR1 and CDR2: SEHNR, FQNEAQ (reference sequence). CDR3: CASLRVAGSDTQYF. The CDR3 DNA follows: TGTGCCAGCTTAAGGGTAGCGGGATCAGATACGCAGTATTTT.

This sequence joins TRBV28 and TRBJ2-2; possibly TRBD2 for D (5 bases). V lost 8 bases to trimming and J lost 5 bases, with 12 bases between them. This CDR3 is 13 amino acids long. Germline V gene data show CDR1 as MDHEN and CDR2 as SYDVKM. The DNA of the CDR3 is TGTGCCAGCGATTCCGGGAATACCGGGGAGCTGTTTTTT. It encodes CASDSGNTGELFF.